This TCR beta chain was identified during a study of T-cell reconstitution after alpha-beta-depleted transplantation in children (TCRdb year 2016). About the investigation overall: Using TCR repertoire profiling, the study quantitatively followed how T-cell immune reconstitution unfolded in children after TCRalphabeta/CD19-depleted allogeneic hematopoietic cell transplantation.

Libraries were made using PCR. Instrument used: Illumina HiSeq 2500. TCR libraries were prepared with molecular barcoding, using unique molecular identifiers to normalize TCRbeta repertoire quantification. Using fastp trimming at Q25 and MiXCR clonotype assembly, TCRdb reanalyzed the public sequencing data and kept in-frame beta chains. Each CDR3 protein appears once, grouped with its most common genes and DNA. This sample has a few hundred thousand distinct CDR3 sequences in its table, and about 14% of those were observed once. The top ten hold 3.5% to 4.5% of the sample. Its CDR3 holds 15 amino acids, cysteine through phenylalanine. Only CDR3 DNA is held: 45 bases, read in frame from base 1. CDR1 DFQATT and CDR2 SNEGSKA were looked up in the germline V gene (reference sequence). V is reduced by 3 bases and J by 8 bases, leaving a spacing of 20 bases between them. This clonotype was counted at least ten times. No cognate antigen has been identified for it. Base qualities are missing; no much larger clone stands one base away.

The chain is assembled from TRBV20-1 and TRBJ2-1, and possibly TRBD2, on 6 matching bases. The TCR sequence derives from a human donor who donated a stem cell graft to a child with Fanconi anemia. The starting material was PBMCs, obtained from the stem cell graft. The CDR3 has the sequence CSASKGLSGLDEQFF. The DNA reads TGCAGTGCTAGTAAGGGACTCAGTGGGTTGGATGAGCAGTTCTTC.